This TCR beta chain originates from a study of T cell changes during pregnancy in multiple sclerosis (dated by TCRdb to between 2018 and 2020). In the study overall: Changes in the T cell repertoire over the course of pregnancy were examined in this study in women with multiple sclerosis.

Trimming costs V 6 bases and J 5 bases, and their ends lie 8 bases apart. CDR1 and CDR2 were assigned from the germline V gene (reference sequence) as SEHNR and FQNEAQ. From the cysteine through the phenylalanine, the CDR3 covers 11 amino acids. Here the CDR3 DNA is all that survives: 33 bases in frame from base 1. Library preparation used the immunoSEQ multiplex PCR assay. TCRdb carries this immuneACCESS record with in-frame sequences only. Its versions omit some clonotypes, under half of them owing to an unresolved V gene in the studies checked, with the rest unexplained. The sample includes about 20,000 clones, with 70% to 90% observed a single time. The ten largest clones capture roughly 5.7% of the sample. With regard to this clone: The specificity of this receptor is unknown. No qualities accompany the bases; no much larger clone lies one base away.

The chain is encoded by TRBV7-9 joined to TRBJ2-7; the D gene remains uncertain. The origin of this receptor is a female donor in good health, enrolled as a control in a pregnancy study. The sequencing used CD8+ T cells from peripheral blood mononuclear cells, collected in the second trimester of pregnancy. CDR3 sequence: CASSVGDEQYF. The bases are TGTGCCAGCAGTGTTGGAGACGAGCAGTACTTC. The entire variable domain, with the stretches around the CDR3 drawn from the reference TRBV7-9 and TRBJ2-7 proteins, is DTGVSQNPRHKITKRGQNVTFRCDPISEHNRLYWYRQTLGQGPEFLTYFQNEAQLEKSRLLSDRFSAERPKGSFSTLEIQRTEQGDSAMYLCASSVGDEQYFGPGTRLTVT.